The source of this T cell receptor beta chain is a study of OX40 agonist ivuxolimab in advanced cancers. Whole-study context: Patients with hepatocellular carcinoma, melanoma, renal cell or head and neck cancer made up the dose-escalation patients. Study-level findings and limits: Patients with a partial response at 0.1-3.0 mg/kg had among the lowest clonal expansion.

Germline lookup yields CDR1 SEHNR and CDR2 FQNEAQ (reference sequence). The CDR3 extends over 16 amino acids. J was trimmed by 10 bases and V by 3 bases; bases with no gene match: 12. Some clones are missing from TCRdb's copy, which holds only in-frame ones; the method was immunoSEQ multiplex PCR. The data show roughly 92,000 clones, with 90% seen just once and under 0.2% held by the top ten. A word on this clone: Antigen: not known.

The chain employs TRBV7-9 and TRBJ2-1; TRBD2 agrees at 10 bases. The sequence was collected from an adult with an advanced solid tumor such as melanoma, head and neck, liver or kidney cancer. The source was CD4+ or CD8+ T cells sorted from blood, collected in a trial of the OX40 agonist ivuxolimab. The CDR3 DNA follows: TGTGCCAGCAGCTTGGGTCCAGCGGGAGGGCGTGTGGAGCAGTTCTTC. Protein: CASSLGPAGGRVEQFF.